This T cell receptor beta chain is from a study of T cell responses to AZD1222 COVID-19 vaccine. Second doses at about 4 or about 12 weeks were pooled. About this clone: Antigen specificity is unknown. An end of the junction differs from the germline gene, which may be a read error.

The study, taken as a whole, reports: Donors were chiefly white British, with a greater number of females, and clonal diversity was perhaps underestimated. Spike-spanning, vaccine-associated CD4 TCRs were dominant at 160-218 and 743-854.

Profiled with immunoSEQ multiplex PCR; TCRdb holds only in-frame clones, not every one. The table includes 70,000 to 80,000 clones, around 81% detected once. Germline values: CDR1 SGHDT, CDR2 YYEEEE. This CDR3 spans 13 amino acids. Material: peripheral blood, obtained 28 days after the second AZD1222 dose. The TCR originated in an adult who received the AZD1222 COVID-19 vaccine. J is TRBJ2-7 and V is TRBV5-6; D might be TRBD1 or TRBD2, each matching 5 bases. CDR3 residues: CASSSSGTYQQYF. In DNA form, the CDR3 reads TGTGCCAGCAGCTCAAGTGGGACCTACCAGCAGTACTTC.